The sequence of this T cell receptor (beta chain) was determined in a study of long-term antiretroviral therapy in people with HIV. This CDR3 has 13 residues. Trimming removed 7 bases from V and 4 bases from J; junction bases left unmatched: 1. Germline V gives CDR1 ENHRY, CDR2 SYGVKD. Version v3.0 of the immunoSEQ assay was performed at survey level. The protocol was immunoSEQ multiplex PCR, while the TCRdb copy is restricted to in-frame clones and leaves out a portion. The table shows about 27,000 clones, with 85% occurring only once. The clonotype originates from a man aged 40-49 years with HIV. The sequences come from unsorted PBMCs, collected 2.3 years after starting antiretroviral therapy. The chain recombines TRBV10-3 with TRBJ2-1; 10 nucleotides match TRBD1. The CDR3 here is CAIMGQGYNEQFF. The DNA for the CDR3 is TGTGCCATCATGGGACAGGGGTACAATGAGCAGTTCTTC.